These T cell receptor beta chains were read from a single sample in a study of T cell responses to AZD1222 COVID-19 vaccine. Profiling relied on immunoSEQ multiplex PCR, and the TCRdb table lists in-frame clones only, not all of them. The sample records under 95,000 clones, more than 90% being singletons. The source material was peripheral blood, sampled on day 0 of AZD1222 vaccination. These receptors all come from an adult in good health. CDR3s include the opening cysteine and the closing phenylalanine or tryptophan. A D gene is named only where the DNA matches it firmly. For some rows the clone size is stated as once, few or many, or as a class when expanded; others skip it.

CDR3: CASSPTPHGELFF; DNA: TGTGCCAGCAGTCCTACCCCTCACGGGGAGCTGTTTTTT; size: NA; V: TRBV12-3/TRBV12-4; J: TRBJ2-2; D: NA
CDR3: CASSKKGRKLYGYTF; DNA: TGTGCCAGCAGCAAAAAAGGCAGAAAGCTATATGGCTACACCTTC; size: NA; V: TRBV21-1; J: TRBJ1-2; D: NA
CDR3: CASRQSQGPYGYTF; DNA: TGCGCCAGCAGACAAAGTCAGGGGCCCTATGGCTACACCTTC; size: NA; V: TRBV5-1; J: TRBJ1-2; D: NA
CDR3: CATSRGLAGGGLNEQFF; DNA: TGTGCCACCAGCAGAGGGCTAGCGGGAGGCGGGCTCAATGAGCAGTTCTTC; size: NA; V: TRBV15; J: TRBJ2-1; D: TRBD2
CDR3: CASSIRLAGSYNEQFF; DNA: TGTGCCAGTAGTATTAGACTAGCGGGATCCTACAATGAGCAGTTCTTC; size: NA; V: TRBV19; J: TRBJ2-1; D: TRBD2
CDR3: CASSFGGPGELFF; DNA: TGTGCCAGCAGCTTTGGGGGACCCGGGGAGCTGTTTTTT; size: few; V: TRBV7-8; J: TRBJ2-2; D: NA
CDR3: CASSESSGFEQFF; DNA: TGCGCCAGCAGTGAGTCTAGTGGGTTCGAGCAGTTCTTC; size: NA; V: TRBV10-2; J: TRBJ2-1; D: NA
CDR3: CASSTSNTGELFF; DNA: TGTGCCAGCAGTACCTCGAACACCGGGGAGCTGTTTTTT; size: NA; V: TRBV27; J: TRBJ2-2; D: NA
CDR3: CASSLSLPTMEERPTQYF; DNA: TGTGCCAGCAGCTTAAGTCTTCCCACCATGGAGGAGAGACCGACCCAGTACTTC; size: NA; V: TRBV7-6; J: TRBJ2-5; D: NA
CDR3: CAIRSSGTYEQYF; DNA: TGTGCCATCAGGTCTAGCGGGACCTACGAGCAGTACTTC; size: NA; V: TRBV10-3; J: TRBJ2-7; D: TRBD2
CDR3: CASNQNTEAFF; DNA: TGCGCCAGCAACCAGAACACTGAAGCTTTCTTT; size: NA; V: TRBV5-1; J: TRBJ1-1; D: NA
CDR3: CASSTAGGRETQYF; DNA: TGTGCCAGCAGCACAGCAGGGGGGAGAGAGACCCAGTACTTC; size: NA; V: TRBV9; J: TRBJ2-5; D: NA
CDR3: CASRPGALQEQYF; DNA: TGTGCCAGCAGACCGGGGGCACTACAAGAGCAGTACTTC; size: NA; V: TRBV25-1; J: TRBJ2-7; D: NA
CDR3: CASSQDNGVYGYTF; DNA: TGTGCCAGCAGCCAAGACAATGGGGTCTATGGCTACACCTTC; size: NA; V: TRBV14; J: TRBJ1-2; D: NA
CDR3: CASTTTGGAADTQYF; DNA: TGTGCCAGCACTACCACAGGGGGCGCCGCAGATACGCAGTATTTT; size: NA; V: TRBV6-5; J: TRBJ2-3; D: TRBD1
CDR3: CASSPSGAQAETQYF; DNA: TGTGCCAGCAGTCCTAGCGGGGCCCAGGCGGAGACCCAGTACTTC; size: NA; V: TRBV2; J: TRBJ2-5; D: TRBD2
CDR3: CASSLPREAVVYNEQFF; DNA: TGTGCCAGCAGCCTCCCACGAGAGGCTGTGGTATACAATGAGCAGTTCTTC; size: NA; V: TRBV14; J: TRBJ2-1; D: NA
CDR3: CASSEWTPGSSSGNTIYF; DNA: TGTGCCAGCAGTGAGTGGACGCCCGGATCGAGCTCTGGAAACACCATATATTTT; size: NA; V: TRBV6-1; J: TRBJ1-3; D: NA
CDR3: CASSLGTSGGRSYNEQFF; DNA: TGTGCCAGCAGCCTAGGGACTAGCGGGGGTCGCTCCTACAATGAGCAGTTCTTC; size: NA; V: TRBV9; J: TRBJ2-1; D: TRBD2
CDR3: CASSLGQGTANEKLFF; DNA: TGTGCCAGCAGCCTGGGACAGGGAACAGCTAATGAAAAACTGTTTTTT; size: few; V: TRBV3-1/TRBV3-2; J: TRBJ1-4; D: TRBD1
CDR3: CASSADSGTGGGNTIYF; DNA: TGTGCCAGCAGCGCTGACTCCGGGACAGGGGGCGGAAACACCATATATTTT; size: NA; V: TRBV9; J: TRBJ1-3; D: TRBD1
CDR3: CASGLVLDRGSGNTIYF; DNA: TGTGCTAGTGGTTTGGTACTGGACAGGGGCTCTGGAAACACCATATATTTT; size: NA; V: TRBV12-5; J: TRBJ1-3; D: TRBD1